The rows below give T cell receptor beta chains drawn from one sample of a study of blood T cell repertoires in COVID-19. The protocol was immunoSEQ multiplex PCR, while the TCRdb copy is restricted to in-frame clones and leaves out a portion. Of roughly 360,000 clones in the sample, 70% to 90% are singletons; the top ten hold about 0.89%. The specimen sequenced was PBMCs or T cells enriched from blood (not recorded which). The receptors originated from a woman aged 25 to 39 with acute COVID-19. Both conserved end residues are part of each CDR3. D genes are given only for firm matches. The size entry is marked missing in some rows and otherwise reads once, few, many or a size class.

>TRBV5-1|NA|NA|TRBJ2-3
TGCGCCAGCAGCTTGGACAGATCAGATACGCAGTATTTT
CASSLDRSDTQYF
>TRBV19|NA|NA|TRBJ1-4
TGTGCCACCCAAACAGCAACTAATGAAAAACTGTTTTTT
CATQTATNEKLFF
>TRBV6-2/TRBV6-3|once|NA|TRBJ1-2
TGTGCCAGCAGTTACTCAGCCCGATCTAACTATGGCTACACCTTC
CASSYSARSNYGYTF
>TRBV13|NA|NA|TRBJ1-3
TGTGCCACCGAGCCTCGAAACACCATATATTTT
CATEPRNTIYF
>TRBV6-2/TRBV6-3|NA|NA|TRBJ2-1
TGTGCCAGCAGTTACTCCCGGGAATCCTACAATGAGCAGTTCTTC
CASSYSRESYNEQFF
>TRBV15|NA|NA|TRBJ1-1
TGTGCCACCAGCAGAGAGGGGCGTCAAGCTTTCTTT
CATSREGRQAFF
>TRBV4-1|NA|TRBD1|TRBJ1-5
TGCGCCAGCAGCCAAGATTTCGGGACAGGGCTAGGGAATCAGCCCCAGCATTTT
CASSQDFGTGLGNQPQHF
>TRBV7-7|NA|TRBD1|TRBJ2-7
TGTGCCAGCAGCTTTGTTCCCCACTTTACAGGGGGCGAATTTGGCGAGCAGTACTTC
CASSFVPHFTGGEFGEQYF
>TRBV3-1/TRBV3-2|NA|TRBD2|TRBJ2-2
TGTGCCAGCAGCCAAAAACACCCTAGCGGGGGGGCCGGGGAGCTGTTTTTT
CASSQKHPSGGAGELFF
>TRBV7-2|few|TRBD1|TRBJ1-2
TGTGCCAGCAGCTTTAGTTGGCAGGGGGCTTCCTACACCTTC
CASSFSWQGASYTF
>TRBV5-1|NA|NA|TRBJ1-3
TGCGCCAGCAGCCCCGCAGGTGCCCCTGGAAACACCATATATTTT
CASSPAGAPGNTIYF
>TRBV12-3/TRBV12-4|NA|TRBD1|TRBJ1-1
TGTGCCAGCAGACAGACAGGGGCCGGTGAAGCTTTCTTT
CASRQTGAGEAFF
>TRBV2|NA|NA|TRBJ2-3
TGTGCCAGTAAGAGGAGCCCAATCACAGATACGCAGTATTTT
CASKRSPITDTQYF
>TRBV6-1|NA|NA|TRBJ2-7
TGTGCCAGCAGTGAAAGGTCGGGGGTTCCAGGCGAGCAGTACTTC
CASSERSGVPGEQYF
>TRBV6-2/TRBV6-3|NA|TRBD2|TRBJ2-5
TGTGCCAGCAGTTCCGGACTAGCGGGGGGGCTGGCCCAGTACTTC
CASSSGLAGGLAQYF
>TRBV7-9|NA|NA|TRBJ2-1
TGTGCCAGCAGCCCGACGGAGGTTCCGGGTGAGCAGTTCTTC
CASSPTEVPGEQFF
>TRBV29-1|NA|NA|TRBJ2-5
TGCAGCTTCTCGAGGCAAGAGACCCAGTACTTC
CSFSRQETQYF
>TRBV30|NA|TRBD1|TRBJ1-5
TGTGCCTGGAGCTCGGGACAGGGGCCCCGGCAGCCCCAGCATTTT
CAWSSGQGPRQPQHF